These 4 T cell receptor beta chains came from one sample sequenced in a study of cytomegalovirus exposure and HLA in healthy donors (dated by TCRdb to the late 2010s). Libraries were prepared through the immunoSEQ multiplex PCR assay. For the multiplex PCR, a mixture combining 60 forward primers for TCR Vbeta segments and 13 reverse primers for TCR Jbeta segments was used. Drawn from immuneACCESS, this table holds only the in-frame rearrangements with V and J called that TCRdb kept. Clones are partly lost; checked studies trace under half to an unresolved V gene and leave the rest unexplained. This sample's table has entries for 50,000 to 80,000 clones. 3.6% of the sample comes from the top ten. What was sequenced was PBMCs. These receptors all stem from a woman aged 18 to 35 in good health and CMV-seronegative.

This CDR3 is CASSLAGRGRAYEQYF. In DNA, the CDR3 is TGTGCCAGCAGCTTAGCGGGGCGGGGGCGCGCCTACGAGCAGTACTTC. The rearrangement links TRBV11-3 to TRBJ2-7; D perhaps matches TRBD2 (7 bases). The CDR3 runs to 16 residues. Deletions cut 1 base from V and 2 bases from J, with 15 bases between. Germline V CDR1 and CDR2: SGHNT, YENEEA.

The chain carries TRBV13 and TRBJ2-5; the D gene is possibly TRBD2 (6 bases). The ends were cut back, 4 bases at V and 4 bases at J, with 10 bases in the middle. This CDR3 region has 13 residues. Looked up from germline, CDR1 is PRHDT and CDR2 is FYEKMQ (reference sequence). The CDR3 DNA sequence: TGTGCCAGCAGCTCGGGAGAGGGAGAGACCCAGTACTTC. Translated, it gives CASSSGEGETQYF.

The J gene is TRBJ2-1, the V gene TRBV18; the D is unclear. V shed 1 base and J shed 0 bases, with 10 bases lying between them. This CDR3 has 16 amino acids. Germline loops: CDR1 KGHSH, CDR2 LQKENI. This chain's CDR3 is CASSPRVESSYNEQFF. CDR3 DNA sequence: TGTGCCAGCTCACCACGTGTGGAGAGCTCCTACAATGAGCAGTTCTTC.

The chain recombines TRBV12-5 with TRBJ1-1; D gene uncertain. CDR1 and CDR2 (germline): LGHNT, FRNRAP. The CDR3 length is 10 residues. Deletions cut 5 bases from V and 7 bases from J, with 5 bases between. In DNA form, the CDR3 reads TGTGCTAGTGGTCCCGGTGAAGCTTTCTTT. It encodes CASGPGEAFF.